Listed below are T cell receptor beta chains from one sample, sequenced in a study of technical replicates of blood from several donors. This table comes from immunoSEQ multiplex PCR, and its TCRdb copy is limited to in-frame clones, with some not included. The sample lists 72,000 or so clones, about 92% occurring once. The specimen was T cells isolated from PBMCs. The receptors originated from a human donor in good health. CDR3s include the opening cysteine and the closing phenylalanine or tryptophan. The D gene is left open where the match is weak. For some rows the clone size is stated as once, few or many, or as a class when expanded; others skip it.

TRBV27	once	TRBJ2-2	-	TGTGCCAGCAACGCACAGGTCAACACCGGGGAGCTGTTTTTT	CASNAQVNTGELFF
TRBV16	-	TRBJ2-3	-	TGTGCCAGCAGCCAACCAATGACAGCAGATACGCAGTATTTT	CASSQPMTADTQYF
TRBV27	-	TRBJ1-5	-	TGTGCCAGCAGTTTAAGGGGATATAGCAATCAGCCCCAGCATTTT	CASSLRGYSNQPQHF
TRBV5-1	once	TRBJ2-3	TRBD2	TGCGCCAGCAGCCAAACTACGGGAGGACTAGCGGGAGTTGGGGATACGCAGTATTTT	CASSQTTGGLAGVGDTQYF
TRBV6-1	-	TRBJ2-1	TRBD2	TGTGCCAGCAGTGTCCTTGGGGGTGCTAGCGGGAGACGGAGTGAGCAGTTCTTC	CASSVLGGASGRRSEQFF
TRBV7-3	-	TRBJ2-7	TRBD2	TGTGCCAGCAGCCGCGCGGGACTAGCGGCTTTTTCCTACGAGCAGTACTTC	CASSRAGLAAFSYEQYF
TRBV6-5	few	TRBJ1-1	TRBD1	TGTGCCAGCAGTCAAACAGGGGAAGCTGAAGCTTTCTTT	CASSQTGEAEAFF
TRBV5-1	-	TRBJ2-2	-	TGCGCCAGCAGAGGCCCGGGGGACACCGGGGAGCTGTTTTTT	CASRGPGDTGELFF
TRBV5-1	-	TRBJ1-5	TRBD1	TGCGCCAGCAGCTCCGGGACAGGGAATCAGCCCCAGCATTTT	CASSSGTGNQPQHF
TRBV7-8	-	TRBJ2-4	-	TGTGCCAGCAGCTCCGGATGGAGAGAAAACATTCAGTACTTC	CASSSGWRENIQYF
TRBV27	few	TRBJ1-5	-	TGTGCCAGCAGTTGGGACTCCGATCAGCCCCAGCATTTT	CASSWDSDQPQHF
TRBV4-1	-	TRBJ1-2	-	TGCGCCAGCAGCCCCCCAAACACCTATGGCTACACCTTC	CASSPPNTYGYTF
TRBV29-1	few	TRBJ2-6	TRBD1	TGCAGCGCCCCAGGGGGCTCTGGGGCCAACGTCCTGACTTTC	CSAPGGSGANVLTF
TRBV6-5	-	TRBJ2-5	TRBD2	TGTGCCAGCTCGTTAGCGGGGTCTCTAGAGACCCAGTACTTC	CASSLAGSLETQYF
TRBV10-3	-	TRBJ2-1	-	TGTGCCACGGGAAACTACAGGGTGGAAAATGAGCAGTTCTTC	CATGNYRVENEQFF
TRBV11-3	-	TRBJ2-2	-	TGTGCCAGCGCCCGAAGGGGGAGATCCGGGGAGCTGTTTTTT	CASARRGRSGELFF
TRBV7-2	-	TRBJ2-1	TRBD2	TGTGCCAGCAGCCTTAGCGGGAGAGGGGCGTCCTACAATGAGCAGTTCTTC	CASSLSGRGASYNEQFF
TRBV7-9	-	TRBJ2-1	TRBD1	TGTGCCAGCAGCTTAGATTGGGGACAGGCAAGCAATGAGCAGTTCTTC	CASSLDWGQASNEQFF
TRBV18	-	TRBJ1-1	TRBD1	TGTGCCAGCTCACCCCCCCCAGGGACAGATGAAGCTTTCTTT	CASSPPPGTDEAFF
TRBV6-1	-	TRBJ1-1	-	TGTGCCAGCAGTGCTAACACTGAAGCTTTCTTT	CASSANTEAFF
TRBV10-3	-	TRBJ1-2	-	TGTGCCATCAGTGACAGGGAAATCATCTATGGCTACACCTTC	CAISDREIIYGYTF
TRBV30	-	TRBJ1-1	TRBD1	TGTGCCGGGACAGGGAGGACTGAAGCTTTCTTT	CAGTGRTEAFF
TRBV15	-	TRBJ2-1	-	TGTGCCACCAGCGAAGGTAGCAACAATGAGCAGTTCTTC	CATSEGSNNEQFF
TRBV5-8	-	TRBJ1-5	TRBD1	TGTGCCAGCAGCATTGACAGGGGCCTACATCAGCCCCAGCATTTT	CASSIDRGLHQPQHF
TRBV4-2	-	TRBJ2-3	TRBD2	TGTGCCAGCAGCCGACTAGCGGGGGGTACAGATACGCAGTATTTT	CASSRLAGGTDTQYF
TRBV11-3	-	TRBJ2-5	TRBD2	TGTGCCAGCAGCTTCGGGACTAGCGGGAGTGAGACCCAGTACTTC	CASSFGTSGSETQYF
TRBV19	-	TRBJ1-2	TRBD1	TGTGCCAGTAGTATAGGGACAGGTGTCTATGGCTACACCTTC	CASSIGTGVYGYTF
TRBV6-1	-	TRBJ2-7	-	TGTGCCAGCAGGAGGGACACTCGGGCCGAGCAGTACTTC	CASRRDTRAEQYF
TRBV10-3	-	TRBJ2-1	TRBD1	TGTGCCATCAGTGAGTCAAGGACAGGGGTCTCTAATGAGCAGTTCTTC	CAISESRTGVSNEQFF
TRBV11-2	-	TRBJ1-4	-	TGTGCCAGCAGCCGGACCAACAGGCTTTCAACTAATGAAAAACTGTTTTTT	CASSRTNRLSTNEKLFF
TRBV6-4	-	TRBJ2-1	-	TGTGCCAGCAGTACCGGGAACTACAATGAGCAGTTCTTC	CASSTGNYNEQFF
TRBV11-3	-	TRBJ2-7	-	TGTGCCAGCAGCCGGGACACGACCTACGAGCAGTACTTC	CASSRDTTYEQYF
TRBV5-4	-	TRBJ2-1	TRBD2	TGTGCCAGCAGCTTTGGGCCCCGGGGGGATGAGCAGTTCTTC	CASSFGPRGDEQFF
TRBV9	-	TRBJ1-2	-	TGTGCCAGCAGCGTCAGCGGGGGCTGGGCCTATGGCTACACCTTC	CASSVSGGWAYGYTF
TRBV7-3	-	TRBJ2-6	-	TGTGCCAGCAGCTATTCAGGGCCCGGGGCCAACGTCCTGACTTTC	CASSYSGPGANVLTF
TRBV5-6	-	TRBJ2-3	-	TGTGCCAGCAGATTGGCCTCCGCAGATACGCAGTATTTT	CASRLASADTQYF
TRBV4-1	-	TRBJ1-4	-	TGCGCCAGCACCACGGGGGGGGTCACTAATGAAAAACTGTTTTTT	CASTTGGVTNEKLFF
TRBV27	-	TRBJ2-1	-	TGTGCCAGCAGTTTTGGCCGAACCGGGACTTTAGCTGTCGATGAGCAGTTCTTC	CASSFGRTGTLAVDEQFF
TRBV5-1	-	TRBJ1-4	-	TGCGCCAGCAGCTTGCGGGGATTGAACGAAAAACTGTTTTTT	CASSLRGLNEKLFF
TRBV29-1	few	TRBJ2-7	-	TGCAGCGCTAGAAGTCCCTCCTACGAGCAGTACTTC	CSARSPSYEQYF
TRBV5-1	once	TRBJ2-7	-	TGCGCCAGCAGCTTCAGGGCGGGGGAGCAGTACTTC	CASSFRAGEQYF
TRBV21-1	-	TRBJ2-5	-	TGTGCCAGCAGCAAAGATACGTTCAGGGACCAAGAGACCCAGTACTTC	CASSKDTFRDQETQYF
TRBV5-6	-	TRBJ1-2	TRBD1	TGTGCCAGCAGCCCGTCGGGACAGGGTACGCGAGGCTACACCTTC	CASSPSGQGTRGYTF